This T cell receptor (beta chain) appears in the sequencing data of a study of identical twins. Study-level findings and limits: A lower insertion count was a feature of abundant cord blood beta clonotypes, with no such feature in memory repertoires.

CDR1 is LGHDT and CDR2 is YNNKEL in the germline V gene (reference sequence). V lost 1 base and J 5 bases, leaving 8 bases between the germline ends. The CDR3 has 13 amino acids. In this sample, this clonotype turned up many times. Its specificity is not known. Template switching added a universal primer site; cDNA carried unique molecular identifiers. One entry per CDR3 protein results from TCRdb running MiXCR on the 5' RACE reads. The sample has about 240,000 distinct CDR3 sequences; under 12% are singletons. The sequenced material came from memory T cells sorted from blood. The clonotype originates from a man in his fifties in good health. The gene calls are TRBV3-1 and TRBJ1-2; D not resolved. The CDR3 DNA is TGTGCCAGCAGCCAAGTACCACAGTATGGCTACACCTTC. Protein product: CASSQVPQYGYTF.